This entry concerns a single T cell receptor beta chain. Assay: immunoSEQ multiplex PCR; the TCRdb copy retains only in-frame clones and omits some. The sample records approximately 62,000 clones, 75% to 90% being singletons. These data are taken from a study of blood T cell repertoires in COVID-19. The length of the CDR3 is 13 residues. V was trimmed by 3 bases and J by 0 bases, leaving 5 bases between them. Sequences were obtained from peripheral blood. This chain uses TRBV12-3 or TRBV12-4 with TRBJ1-2, with D perhaps matching TRBD1 (5 bases). The receptor was isolated from a human donor with active COVID-19. The donor label of this sample is uncertain. The CDR3 region is CASSLTANYGYTF. CDR3 sequence (DNA): TGTGCCAGCAGTTTGACAGCTAACTATGGCTACACCTTC.